A selection of T cell receptor beta chains follows, all from one sample in a study of blood T cell repertoires in COVID-19. Assay used: immunoSEQ multiplex PCR; TCRdb lists only in-frame clones, some missing. Of some 150,000 clones listed, about 89% are singletons. The sample was peripheral blood. The receptors derive from a man aged 60 to 69 with acute or convalescent COVID-19. The conserved cysteine and the conserved F or W are not part of the CDR3 here.

CDR3 length,J gene,V gene,CDR3 protein
13,TRBJ2-1,TRBV5-5,ASSPGTGIDNEQF
14,TRBJ1-1,TRBV4-1,ASSPHQVSGNTEAF
13,TRBJ1-6,TRBV6-6,ASSRPGTDNSPLH
15,TRBJ2-3,TRBV3-1/TRBV3-2,ASSQRPRDRGTDTQY
11,TRBJ2-3,TRBV9,ASSVLDTDTQY
15,TRBJ2-7,TRBV23-1,ASSQSKRQGAAYEQY
14,TRBJ1-1,TRBV5-1,ASSRTGGAGGTEAF
14,TRBJ1-6,TRBV14,ASSRRQDFYNSPLH
16,TRBJ2-6,TRBV5-1,ASSGGGARLSGANVLT
15,TRBJ1-3,TRBV4-1,ASSQVVSGQRGNTIY
15,TRBJ1-3,TRBV10-3,AISESKSNASGNTIY
11,TRBJ2-5,TRBV7-2,ASSPGTGKAQY
12,TRBJ1-2,TRBV2,ASSEASANYGYT
13,TRBJ1-2,TRBV6-5,ASSRLRGTGYGYT
14,TRBJ2-3,TRBV13,ASSPAGEGRTDTQY
14,TRBJ1-5,TRBV27,ASSLGRTGANQPQH
13,TRBJ1-4,TRBV5-1,ASSLEGGVGEKLF
15,TRBJ2-5,TRBV3-1/TRBV3-2,ASSPPPGRGAVETQY
13,TRBJ1-2,TRBV19,ASTTQDSANYGYT
15,TRBJ1-5,TRBV7-2,ASSLARRRLSNQPQH
10,TRBJ1-6,TRBV6-6,ASTQGNSPLH
14,TRBJ2-2,TRBV24-1,ATSDPSRGSRGELF
10,TRBJ1-2,TRBV6-5,ASSPGTGSYT
14,TRBJ1-2,TRBV10-2,ASSESRFARGNGYT
13,TRBJ2-3,TRBV9,ASSVGTGSTDTQY
13,TRBJ1-3,TRBV7-2,ASSLQTGGEDTIY
11,TRBJ2-7,TRBV12-3/TRBV12-4,ASSFSSSYEQY
12,TRBJ1-1,TRBV2,ASTRRSGNTEAF
15,TRBJ2-3,TRBV5-1,ASSLGLAGVSTDTQY
11,TRBJ1-6,TRBV18,ASSPDPGSPLH
13,TRBJ1-1,TRBV27,ASSLGRDRVYGAF